This is a list of T cell receptor beta chains from one sample in a study of radiotherapy plus CTLA-4 blockade in lung cancer. Sequencing used immunoSEQ multiplex PCR; TCRdb keeps in-frame clones, though not all of them. The table includes 60,000 to 85,000 clones, about 87% detected once. The source was peripheral blood, collected from a patient treated with radiotherapy plus ipilimumab. The receptors stem from a human donor with non-small cell lung cancer who had stable disease on radiotherapy plus ipilimumab. Both conserved end residues are part of each CDR3. The D gene is left open where the match is weak. Only some rows state a clone size, as once, few, many or a class for expanded clones.

cdr3_aa: CASSGTANTEAFF; cdr3_nt: TGTGCCAGCTCTGGGACAGCGAACACTGAAGCTTTCTTT; v_call: TRBV18; d_call: TRBD1; j_call: TRBJ1-1; clone_size: .
cdr3_aa: CASSSGQRTGELFF; cdr3_nt: TGTGCCAGCTCATCCGGACAGCGCACCGGGGAGCTGTTTTTT; v_call: TRBV18; d_call: .; j_call: TRBJ2-2; clone_size: medium-sized
cdr3_aa: CASSFTGIGANVLTF; cdr3_nt: TGTGCCAGCAGCTTTACAGGGATTGGGGCCAACGTCCTGACTTTC; v_call: TRBV11-1; d_call: .; j_call: TRBJ2-6; clone_size: .
cdr3_aa: CASSLLAGTDTQYF; cdr3_nt: TGTGCCAGCAGCCTACTAGCGGGCACAGATACGCAGTATTTT; v_call: TRBV6-6; d_call: TRBD2; j_call: TRBJ2-3; clone_size: .
cdr3_aa: CASSVTETNYGYTF; cdr3_nt: TGTGCCAGCAGCGTAACGGAGACTAACTATGGCTACACCTTC; v_call: TRBV9; d_call: .; j_call: TRBJ1-2; clone_size: .
cdr3_aa: CASSPSISGGVRQYF; cdr3_nt: TGTGCCAGCAGCCCATCTATTAGCGGGGGGGTACGGCAGTATTTT; v_call: TRBV11-2; d_call: TRBD2; j_call: TRBJ2-3; clone_size: .
cdr3_aa: CASSPAGQTYEQYF; cdr3_nt: TGTGCCAGCAGTCCGGCCGGACAAACCTACGAGCAGTACTTC; v_call: TRBV28; d_call: .; j_call: TRBJ2-7; clone_size: .
cdr3_aa: CASTTLGGASYEQYF; cdr3_nt: TGTGCCAGCACCACTTTGGGGGGCGCGTCCTACGAGCAGTACTTC; v_call: TRBV28; d_call: .; j_call: TRBJ2-7; clone_size: once
cdr3_aa: CASSIVGPLNQPQHF; cdr3_nt: TGTGCCAGTAGTATAGTGGGCCCCCTTAATCAGCCCCAGCATTTT; v_call: TRBV19; d_call: .; j_call: TRBJ1-5; clone_size: few
cdr3_aa: CASSAGRTDYGYTF; cdr3_nt: TGTGCCAGCAGCGCCGGGAGGACCGACTATGGCTACACCTTC; v_call: TRBV7-2; d_call: .; j_call: TRBJ1-2; clone_size: .
cdr3_aa: CAWNQGRDQPQHF; cdr3_nt: TGTGCCTGGAACCAGGGACGGGATCAGCCCCAGCATTTT; v_call: TRBV30; d_call: .; j_call: TRBJ1-5; clone_size: .
cdr3_aa: CASFEGGTDLFSYEQYF; cdr3_nt: TGTGCCAGCTTCGAAGGAGGGACAGATCTTTTCTCCTACGAGCAGTACTTC; v_call: TRBV28; d_call: .; j_call: TRBJ2-7; clone_size: .
cdr3_aa: CASSQDSDNSPLHF; cdr3_nt: TGTGCCAGCAGTCAGGACAGCGATAATTCACCCCTCCACTTT; v_call: TRBV6-4; d_call: .; j_call: TRBJ1-6; clone_size: .
cdr3_aa: CAWTTTGGPYNEQFF; cdr3_nt: TGTGCCTGGACAACAACCGGGGGGCCGTACAATGAGCAGTTCTTC; v_call: TRBV30; d_call: .; j_call: TRBJ2-1; clone_size: .
cdr3_aa: CAWTGGITDTQYF; cdr3_nt: TGTGCCTGGACAGGCGGGATCACAGATACGCAGTATTTT; v_call: TRBV30; d_call: .; j_call: TRBJ2-3; clone_size: .
cdr3_aa: CASSAPRGTDTQYF; cdr3_nt: TGTGCCAGCAGCGCCCCTCGCGGCACAGATACGCAGTATTTT; v_call: TRBV9; d_call: .; j_call: TRBJ2-3; clone_size: .
cdr3_aa: CASSASYPGNTIYF; cdr3_nt: TGTGCCAGCAGCGCCTCATACCCTGGAAACACCATATATTTT; v_call: TRBV9; d_call: .; j_call: TRBJ1-3; clone_size: .
cdr3_aa: CASSYPTGGADTEAFF; cdr3_nt: TGTGCCAGCAGTTACCCCACAGGGGGCGCGGACACTGAAGCTTTCTTT; v_call: TRBV6-6; d_call: TRBD1; j_call: TRBJ1-1; clone_size: .
cdr3_aa: CASSLTGGPEAQYF; cdr3_nt: TGTGCCAGCAGCTTAACGGGGGGGCCTGAGGCGCAGTACTTC; v_call: TRBV7-3; d_call: .; j_call: TRBJ2-7; clone_size: medium-sized
cdr3_aa: CAISGGMGNEKLFF; cdr3_nt: TGTGCCATCAGTGGAGGGATGGGGAACGAAAAACTGTTTTTT; v_call: TRBV10-3; d_call: .; j_call: TRBJ1-4; clone_size: few
cdr3_aa: CASSASVRVGYGYTF; cdr3_nt: TGTGCCAGCAGCGCTTCCGTCAGGGTTGGGTATGGCTACACCTTC; v_call: TRBV11-2; d_call: .; j_call: TRBJ1-2; clone_size: .
cdr3_aa: CASSANPGQNYGYTF; cdr3_nt: TGTGCCAGCAGCGCAAACCCGGGACAAAACTATGGCTACACCTTC; v_call: TRBV7-6; d_call: .; j_call: TRBJ1-2; clone_size: .
cdr3_aa: CASSLRAGIRNEQFF; cdr3_nt: TGTGCCAGCAGCTTGAGGGCCGGAATCCGCAATGAGCAGTTCTTC; v_call: TRBV5-4; d_call: .; j_call: TRBJ2-1; clone_size: .
cdr3_aa: CASSSVAGGADEQYF; cdr3_nt: TGTGCCAGCAGTTCTGTAGCGGGGGGGGCGGACGAGCAGTACTTC; v_call: TRBV6-6; d_call: TRBD2; j_call: TRBJ2-7; clone_size: .
cdr3_aa: CASSIADYGYTF; cdr3_nt: TGTGCCAGTAGTATAGCAGACTATGGCTACACCTTC; v_call: TRBV19; d_call: .; j_call: TRBJ1-2; clone_size: .
cdr3_aa: CASSLGGLGYEQYF; cdr3_nt: TGTGCCAGCAGCTTGGGGGGACTTGGGTACGAGCAGTACTTC; v_call: TRBV11-2; d_call: .; j_call: TRBJ2-7; clone_size: .
cdr3_aa: CASSLTARNVGEQFF; cdr3_nt: TGTGCCAGCAGCTTAACGGCGCGGAATGTGGGTGAGCAGTTCTTC; v_call: TRBV7-3; d_call: .; j_call: TRBJ2-1; clone_size: .
cdr3_aa: CASNTQGGYTEAFF; cdr3_nt: TGTGCCAGCAACACCCAGGGGGGATACACTGAAGCTTTCTTT; v_call: TRBV27; d_call: TRBD1; j_call: TRBJ1-1; clone_size: .
cdr3_aa: CASSNPGQNYGYTF; cdr3_nt: TGTGCCAGTAGTAACCCTGGACAGAACTATGGCTACACCTTC; v_call: TRBV19; d_call: .; j_call: TRBJ1-2; clone_size: .
cdr3_aa: CSPGQGDSNQPQHF; cdr3_nt: TGCAGCCCCGGACAGGGTGATAGCAATCAGCCCCAGCATTTT; v_call: TRBV29-1; d_call: TRBD1; j_call: TRBJ1-5; clone_size: .
cdr3_aa: CASSGTLNYGYTF; cdr3_nt: TGTGCCAGCAGCGGGACACTCAACTATGGCTACACCTTC; v_call: TRBV5-6; d_call: .; j_call: TRBJ1-2; clone_size: .
cdr3_aa: CATRPGGANTGELFF; cdr3_nt: TGTGCCACCCGTCCAGGGGGCGCGAACACCGGGGAGCTGTTTTTT; v_call: TRBV6-5; d_call: TRBD1; j_call: TRBJ2-2; clone_size: .
cdr3_aa: CASSLALRAGGYTF; cdr3_nt: TGTGCCAGCAGCTTAGCGTTAAGGGCGGGCGGCTACACCTTC; v_call: TRBV7-2; d_call: .; j_call: TRBJ1-2; clone_size: .
cdr3_aa: CASSLGAGVGGYTF; cdr3_nt: TGTGCCAGCAGCTTAGGGGCAGGGGTGGGTGGCTACACCTTC; v_call: TRBV7-2; d_call: .; j_call: TRBJ1-2; clone_size: .